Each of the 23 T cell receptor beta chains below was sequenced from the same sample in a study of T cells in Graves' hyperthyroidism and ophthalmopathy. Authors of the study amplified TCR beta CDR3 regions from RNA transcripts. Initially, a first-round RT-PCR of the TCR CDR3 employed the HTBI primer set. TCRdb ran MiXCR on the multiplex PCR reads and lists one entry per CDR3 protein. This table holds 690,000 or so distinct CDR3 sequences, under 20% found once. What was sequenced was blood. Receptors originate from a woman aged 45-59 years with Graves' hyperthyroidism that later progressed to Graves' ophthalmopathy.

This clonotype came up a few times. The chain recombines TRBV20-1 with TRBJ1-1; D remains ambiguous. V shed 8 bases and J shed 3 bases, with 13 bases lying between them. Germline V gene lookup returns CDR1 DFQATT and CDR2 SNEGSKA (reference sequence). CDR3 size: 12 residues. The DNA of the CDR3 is TGCAGTTTTTATATCTGGGACACTGAAGCTTTCTTT. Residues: CSFYIWDTEAFF.

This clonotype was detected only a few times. The CDR3 loop reads CASSQELRALHGYTF. The CDR3 DNA sequence: TGTGCCAGCAGCCAAGAATTGCGGGCTCTCCATGGCTACACCTTC. V and J are TRBV14 and TRBJ1-2; D uncertain. In germline, CDR1 is SGHDN, CDR2 FVKESK. The CDR3 totals 15 residues. Trimming removed 0 bases from V and 6 bases from J, with 14 bases in between.

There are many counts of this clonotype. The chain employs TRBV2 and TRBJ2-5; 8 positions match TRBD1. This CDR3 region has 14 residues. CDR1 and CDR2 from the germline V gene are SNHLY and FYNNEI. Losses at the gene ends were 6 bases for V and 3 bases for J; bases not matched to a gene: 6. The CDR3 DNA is TGTGCCAGCAGAAATAAGGACAGGGAAGAGACCCAGTACTTC. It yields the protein CASRNKDREETQYF.

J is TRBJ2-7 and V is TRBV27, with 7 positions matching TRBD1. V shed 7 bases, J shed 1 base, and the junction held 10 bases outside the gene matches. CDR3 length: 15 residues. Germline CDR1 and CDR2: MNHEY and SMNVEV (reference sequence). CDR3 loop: CASTLNRDRSYEQYF. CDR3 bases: TGTGCCAGCACCCTAAACCGGGACAGATCCTACGAGCAGTACTTC.

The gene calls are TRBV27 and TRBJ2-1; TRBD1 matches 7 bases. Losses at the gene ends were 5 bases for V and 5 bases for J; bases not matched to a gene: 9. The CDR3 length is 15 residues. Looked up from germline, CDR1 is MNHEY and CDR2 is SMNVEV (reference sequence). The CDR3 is CASSARTGVNNEQFF. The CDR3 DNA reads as TGTGCCAGCAGTGCTAGGACAGGTGTCAACAATGAGCAGTTCTTC.

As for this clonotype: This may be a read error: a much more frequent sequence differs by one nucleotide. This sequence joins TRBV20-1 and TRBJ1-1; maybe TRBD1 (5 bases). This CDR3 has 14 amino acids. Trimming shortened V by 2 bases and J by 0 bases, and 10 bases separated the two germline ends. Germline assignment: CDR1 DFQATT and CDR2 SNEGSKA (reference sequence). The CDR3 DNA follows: TGCAGTGCTAGATTGGGACGAGTGAACACTGAAGCTTTCTTT. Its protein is CSARLGRVNTEAFF.

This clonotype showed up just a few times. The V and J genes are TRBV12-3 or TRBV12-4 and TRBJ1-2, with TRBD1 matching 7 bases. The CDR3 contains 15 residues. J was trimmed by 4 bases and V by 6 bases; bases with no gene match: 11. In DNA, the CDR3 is TGTGCCAGCAGCCCCCGACAGGGTGGAAGCTATGGCTACACCTTC. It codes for CASSPRQGGSYGYTF.

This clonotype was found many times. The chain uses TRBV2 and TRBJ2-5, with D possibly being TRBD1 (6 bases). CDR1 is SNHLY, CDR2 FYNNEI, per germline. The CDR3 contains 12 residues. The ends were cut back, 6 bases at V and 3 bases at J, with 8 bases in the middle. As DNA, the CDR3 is TGTGCCAGCAGCAGGGGAGAAGAGACCCAGTACTTC. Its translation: CASSRGEETQYF.

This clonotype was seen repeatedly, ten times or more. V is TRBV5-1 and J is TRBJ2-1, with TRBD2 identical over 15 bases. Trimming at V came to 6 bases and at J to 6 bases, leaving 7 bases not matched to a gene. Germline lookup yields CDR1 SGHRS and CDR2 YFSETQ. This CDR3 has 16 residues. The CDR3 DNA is TGCGCCAGCACATCAAGGACTAGCGGGGGGGCCAATGAGCAGTTCTTC. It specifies CASTSRTSGGANEQFF. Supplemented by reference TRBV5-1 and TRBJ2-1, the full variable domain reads KAGVTQTPRYLIKTRGQQVTLSCSPISGHRSVSWYQQTPGQGLQFLFEYFSETQRNKGNFPGRFSGRQFSNSRSEMNVSTLELGDSALYLCASTSRTSGGANEQFFGPGTRLTVL.

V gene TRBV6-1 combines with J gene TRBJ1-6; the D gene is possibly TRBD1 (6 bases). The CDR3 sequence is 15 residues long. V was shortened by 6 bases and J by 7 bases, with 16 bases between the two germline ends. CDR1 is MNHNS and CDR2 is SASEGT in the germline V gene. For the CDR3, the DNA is TGTGCCAGCAGAATAACCGGGACATCCAATTCACCCCTCCACTTT. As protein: CASRITGTSNSPLHF.

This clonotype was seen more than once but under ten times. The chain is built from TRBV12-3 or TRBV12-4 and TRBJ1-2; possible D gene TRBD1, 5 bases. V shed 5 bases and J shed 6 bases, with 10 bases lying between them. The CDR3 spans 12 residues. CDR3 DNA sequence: TGTGCCAGCAGTGTGGGGGGGAATGGCTACACCTTC. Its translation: CASSVGGNGYTF.

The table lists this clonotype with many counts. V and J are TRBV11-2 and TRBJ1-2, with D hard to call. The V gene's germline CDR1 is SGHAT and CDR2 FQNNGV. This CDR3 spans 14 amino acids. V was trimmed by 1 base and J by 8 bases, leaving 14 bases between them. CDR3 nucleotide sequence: TGTGCCAGCAGCTTAGTAATATGGGATGGAGGCTACACCTTC. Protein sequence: CASSLVIWDGGYTF.

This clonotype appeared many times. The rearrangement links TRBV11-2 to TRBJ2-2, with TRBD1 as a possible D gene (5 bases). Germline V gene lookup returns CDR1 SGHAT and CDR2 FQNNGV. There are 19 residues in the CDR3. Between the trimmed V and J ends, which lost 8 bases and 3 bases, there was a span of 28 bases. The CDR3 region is CASGTGRGYWGRDTGELFF. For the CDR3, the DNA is TGTGCCAGCGGCACCGGAAGGGGATATTGGGGCCGCGACACCGGGGAGCTGTTTTTT.

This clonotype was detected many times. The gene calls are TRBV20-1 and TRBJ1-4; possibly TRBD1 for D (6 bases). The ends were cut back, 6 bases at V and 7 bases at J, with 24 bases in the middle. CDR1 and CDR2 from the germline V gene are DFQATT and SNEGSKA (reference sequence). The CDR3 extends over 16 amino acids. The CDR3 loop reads CSAIIHAGARGEKLFF. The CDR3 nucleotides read TGCAGTGCCATAATACACGCGGGGGCCAGGGGTGAAAAACTGTTTTTT.

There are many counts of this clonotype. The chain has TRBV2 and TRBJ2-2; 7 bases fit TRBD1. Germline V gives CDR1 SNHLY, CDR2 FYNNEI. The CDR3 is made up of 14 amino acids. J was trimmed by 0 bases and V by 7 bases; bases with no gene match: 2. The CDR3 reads CASMQGANTGELFF. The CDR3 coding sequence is TGTGCCAGCATGCAGGGGGCGAACACCGGGGAGCTGTTTTTT.

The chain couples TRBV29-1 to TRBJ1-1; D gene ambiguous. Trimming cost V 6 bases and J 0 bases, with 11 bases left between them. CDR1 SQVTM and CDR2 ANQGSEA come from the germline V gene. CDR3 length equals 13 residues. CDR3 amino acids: CSVLGFMNTEAFF. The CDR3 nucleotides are TGCAGCGTCCTGGGGTTTATGAACACTGAAGCTTTCTTT. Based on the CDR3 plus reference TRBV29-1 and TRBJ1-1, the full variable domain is SAVISQKPSRDICQRGTSLTIQCQVDSQVTMMFWYRQQPGQSLTLIATANQGSEATYESGFVIDKFPISRPNLTFSTLTVSNMSPEDSSIYLCSVLGFMNTEAFFGQGTRLTVV.

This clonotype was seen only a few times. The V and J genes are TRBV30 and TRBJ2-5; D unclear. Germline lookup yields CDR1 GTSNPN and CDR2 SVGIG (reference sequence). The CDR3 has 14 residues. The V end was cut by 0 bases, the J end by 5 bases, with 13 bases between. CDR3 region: CAWSVGHLKETQYF. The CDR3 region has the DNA TGTGCCTGGAGTGTTGGCCATCTCAAGGAGACCCAGTACTTC.

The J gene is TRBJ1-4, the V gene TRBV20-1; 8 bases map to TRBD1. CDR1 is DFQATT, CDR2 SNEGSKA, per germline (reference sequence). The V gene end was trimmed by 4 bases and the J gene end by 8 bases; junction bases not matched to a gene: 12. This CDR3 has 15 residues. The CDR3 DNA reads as TGCAGTGCTAAAAAGAGACAGGGGAGGGAGGAAAAACTGTTTTTT. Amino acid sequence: CSAKKRQGREEKLFF.

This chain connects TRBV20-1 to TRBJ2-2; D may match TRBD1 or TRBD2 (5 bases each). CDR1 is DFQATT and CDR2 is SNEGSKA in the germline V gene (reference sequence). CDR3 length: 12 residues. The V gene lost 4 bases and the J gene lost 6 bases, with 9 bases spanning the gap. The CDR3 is CSAMRGAGELFF. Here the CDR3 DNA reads TGCAGTGCTATGAGGGGTGCCGGGGAGCTGTTTTTT.

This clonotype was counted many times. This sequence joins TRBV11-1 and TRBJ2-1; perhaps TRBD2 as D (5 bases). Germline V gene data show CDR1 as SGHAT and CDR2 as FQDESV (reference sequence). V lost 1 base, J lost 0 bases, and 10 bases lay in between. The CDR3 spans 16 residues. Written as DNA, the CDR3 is TGTGCCAGCAGCTTAGTTCCCCGGGACTCCTACAATGAGCAGTTCTTC. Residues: CASSLVPRDSYNEQFF.

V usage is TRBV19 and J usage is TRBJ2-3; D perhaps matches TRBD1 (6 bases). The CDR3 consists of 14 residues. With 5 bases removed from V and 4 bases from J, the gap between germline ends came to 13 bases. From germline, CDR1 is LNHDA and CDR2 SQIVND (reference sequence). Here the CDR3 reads CASSQGPASDTQYF. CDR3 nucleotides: TGTGCCAGTAGTCAGGGGCCCGCATCAGATACGCAGTATTTT. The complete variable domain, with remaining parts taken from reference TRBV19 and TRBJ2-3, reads DGGITQSPKYLFRKEGQNVTLSCEQNLNHDAMYWYRQDPGQGLRLIYYSQIVNDFQKGDIAEGYSVSREKKESFPLTVTSAQKNPTAFYLCASSQGPASDTQYFGPGTRLTVL.

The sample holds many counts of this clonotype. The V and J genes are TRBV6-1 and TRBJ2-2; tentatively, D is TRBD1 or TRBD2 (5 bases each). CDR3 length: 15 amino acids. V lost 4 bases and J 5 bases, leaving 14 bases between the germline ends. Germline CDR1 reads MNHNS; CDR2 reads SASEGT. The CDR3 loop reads CASSGGAGLTGELFF. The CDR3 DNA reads TGTGCCAGCAGTGGAGGGGCAGGCCTAACCGGGGAGCTGTTTTTT.

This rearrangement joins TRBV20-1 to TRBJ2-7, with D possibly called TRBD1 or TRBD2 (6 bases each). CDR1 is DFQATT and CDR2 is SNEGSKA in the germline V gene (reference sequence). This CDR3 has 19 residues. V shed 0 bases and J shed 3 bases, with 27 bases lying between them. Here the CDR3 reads CSARDPSVSRSGDFYEQYF. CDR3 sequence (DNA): TGCAGTGCTAGAGATCCATCCGTCAGTCGGTCAGGGGACTTCTACGAGCAGTACTTC.